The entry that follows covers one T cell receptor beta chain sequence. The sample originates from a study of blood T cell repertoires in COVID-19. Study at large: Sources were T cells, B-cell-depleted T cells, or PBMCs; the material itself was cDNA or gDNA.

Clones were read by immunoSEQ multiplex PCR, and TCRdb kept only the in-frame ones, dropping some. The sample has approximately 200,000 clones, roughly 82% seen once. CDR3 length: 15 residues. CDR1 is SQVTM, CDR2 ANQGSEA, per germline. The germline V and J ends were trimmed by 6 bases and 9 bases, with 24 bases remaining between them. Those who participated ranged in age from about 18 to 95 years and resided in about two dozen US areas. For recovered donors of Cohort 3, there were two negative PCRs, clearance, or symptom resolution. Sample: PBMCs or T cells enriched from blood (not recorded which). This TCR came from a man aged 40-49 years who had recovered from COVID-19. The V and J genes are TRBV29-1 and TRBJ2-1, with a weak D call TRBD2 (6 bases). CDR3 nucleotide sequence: TGCAGCGTCGCCACCCGGGATCTTGGAGGGGTTGAGCAGTTCTTC. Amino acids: CSVATRDLGGVEQFF.